What follows describes a single T cell receptor beta chain. The assay was immunoSEQ multiplex PCR, and TCRdb's table has in-frame clones only and misses some. The profile shows some 56,000 clones, 95% to 98% of them singletons. Germline values: CDR1 WSHSY, CDR2 SAAADI. The V and J ends lost 2 bases and 2 bases respectively, with 9 bases between them. The CDR3 is 14 residues long. The data derive from a study of siplizumab effects on memory and regulatory T cells. The chain joins TRBV10-2 to TRBJ1-1; a possible D gene is TRBD1 (5 bases). The source material was naive CD8+ T cells sorted from blood. The source is a human donor in good health. The CDR3 region is CASSELGVNTEAFF. The CDR3 DNA reads as TGCGCCAGCAGTGAGCTGGGGGTCAACACTGAAGCTTTCTTT.